The 20 T cell receptor beta chains in this list originate from one sample, sequenced in a study of control samples from healthy donors and cancer patients. Using immunoSEQ multiplex PCR, the repertoire was profiled, and TCRdb retains in-frame clones only, with some absent. The profile shows about 89,000 clones, more than 75% of them singletons. Input material: blood. All receptors derive from a woman between 40 and 55 years old in good health.

V is TRBV4-3 and J is TRBJ2-7; D may be TRBD1 (6 bases). The V end was cut by 0 bases, the J end by 2 bases, with 14 bases between. The length of the CDR3 is 16 residues. CDR1 LGHNA and CDR2 YSLEER come from the germline V gene. Written as DNA, the CDR3 is TGCGCCAGCAGCCAAGATAATTTAGGGGGAACCTACGAGCAGTACTTC. It is translated as CASSQDNLGGTYEQYF.

CDR3 sequence (DNA): TGCGCCAGCAGCCTGGACAGCCTTAACTATGGCTACACCTTC. This codes for CASSLDSLNYGYTF. The chain has TRBV4-3 and TRBJ1-2; maybe TRBD1 (6 bases). The CDR3 totals 14 residues. Trimming left V 4 bases short and J 1 base short, with 10 bases between. CDR1 and CDR2 from the germline V gene are LGHNA and YSLEER.

This clone was observed a single time. V and J are TRBV24-1 and TRBJ2-1; D ambiguous. Trimming shortened V by 3 bases and J by 0 bases, and 11 bases separated the two germline ends. The germline gives CDR1 KGHDR, CDR2 SFDVKD. The CDR3 spans 16 residues. CDR3 bases: TGTGCCACCAGTGATCCACATCTAAGCTCCTACAATGAGCAGTTCTTC. Translating it yields CATSDPHLSSYNEQFF.

The chain uses TRBV6-6 and TRBJ2-7, with 8 positions matching TRBD2. The CDR3 runs to 15 residues. Unmatched junction bases numbered 12, after V lost 4 bases and J lost 7 bases. Germline V gene data show CDR1 as MNHNY and CDR2 as SVGAGI (reference sequence). CDR3 in amino acids: CASSFWRGAGVEQYF. CDR3 sequence (DNA): TGTGCCAGCAGTTTCTGGCGGGGGGCCGGTGTGGAGCAGTACTTC.

J is TRBJ1-4 and V is TRBV6-6; D is uncertain. V lost 1 base and J lost 0, with 6 bases in between. There are 15 residues in the CDR3. Germline CDR1 reads MNHNY; CDR2 reads SVGAGI (reference sequence). The CDR3 protein is CASSYFGATNEKLFF. In DNA form, the CDR3 reads TGTGCCAGCAGTTACTTCGGCGCAACTAATGAAAAACTGTTTTTT.

The chain couples TRBV6-5 to TRBJ1-2; 8 bases fit TRBD1. V was clipped by 5 bases and J by 4 bases; unmatched bases: 6. The germline V gene encodes CDR1 MNHEY and CDR2 SVGAGI. The CDR3 runs to 14 residues. CDR3 DNA sequence: TGTGCCAGCAGTCCAGGCGGGACAGGCTATGGCTACACCTTC. This translates into CASSPGGTGYGYTF.

The chain uses TRBV18 and TRBJ1-3; 7 bases are shared with TRBD1. Germline CDR1 KGHSH, CDR2 LQKENI. Trimming cost V 1 base and J 5 bases; bases outside gene matches: 8. The CDR3 contains 16 residues. The CDR3 DNA follows: TGTGCCAGCTCACCACAGATCGGACAGGCCCGAAACACCATATATTTT. The encoded protein is CASSPQIGQARNTIYF.

The rearrangement uses TRBV7-8 and TRBJ2-7, with D perhaps TRBD1 (5 bases). V shed 7 bases and J shed 3 bases, with 13 bases lying between them. The germline gives CDR1 SGHVS, CDR2 FQNEAQ. The CDR3 is 13 residues long. CDR3 DNA sequence: TGTGCCAGCAAATTAGGGGATTTCTACGAGCAGTACTTC. As protein: CASKLGDFYEQYF.

The chain carries TRBV14 and TRBJ2-3, with TRBD2 identical over 8 bases. CDR3 length equals 16 residues. V shed 0 bases and J 6 bases; nucleotides not matched to a gene: 8. Germline V gives CDR1 SGHDN, CDR2 FVKESK. The CDR3 loop reads CASSQEAGASFDTQYF. The CDR3 DNA follows: TGTGCCAGCAGCCAAGAAGCGGGGGCCTCCTTCGATACGCAGTATTTT.

This rearrangement joins TRBV5-5 to TRBJ2-7; D remains ambiguous. The germline gives CDR1 SGHKS, CDR2 YYEKEE (reference sequence). The CDR3 contains 15 residues. Trimming stripped 2 bases from V and 2 bases from J, with 14 bases between. The CDR3 coding sequence is TGTGCCAGCAGCTTTCAAGGGCGTCTAACCTACGAGCAGTACTTC. Protein product: CASSFQGRLTYEQYF.

This clone was picked up one time. This chain connects TRBV12-3 or TRBV12-4 to TRBJ2-1; D ambiguous. The CDR3 is made up of 12 amino acids. V was shortened by 5 bases and J by 10 bases, with 12 bases between the two germline ends. This CDR3 is CASSADLEEQFF. CDR3 bases: TGTGCCAGCAGTGCCGACTTAGAGGAGCAGTTCTTC.

This chain uses TRBV19 with TRBJ1-2; 7 positions agree with TRBD1. V lost 5 bases to trimming and J lost 4 bases; unmatched junction nucleotides: 7. The CDR3 runs 14 residues. Germline lookup yields CDR1 LNHDA and CDR2 SQIVND (reference sequence). The CDR3 nucleotides read TGTGCCAGTAGTCCCCCGGGACAGCGCTATGGCTACACCTTC. Translated, it gives CASSPPGQRYGYTF.

The V and J genes are TRBV10-3 and TRBJ2-2, with D possibly TRBD2 on 6 matching bases. This CDR3 has 14 amino acids. From germline, CDR1 is ENHRY and CDR2 SYGVKD. The V end lost 6 bases, the J end lost 0 bases, and 8 bases lay between the germline ends. Here the CDR3 reads CAIRGGPNTGELFF. In DNA, the CDR3 is TGTGCCATCAGGGGGGGACCGAACACCGGGGAGCTGTTTTTT.

The V gene is TRBV5-1, the J gene TRBJ1-1, with D uncertain. V lost 2 bases to trimming and J lost 1 base, with 9 bases between them. This CDR3 is built from 14 residues. The V gene's germline CDR1 is SGHRS and CDR2 YFSETQ. This chain's CDR3 is CASSFGMTNTEAFF. The CDR3 bases are TGCGCCAGCAGCTTCGGCATGACGAACACTGAAGCTTTCTTT.

The chain combines TRBV5-6 with TRBJ2-2; 11 positions agree with TRBD2. J was trimmed by 1 base and V by 4 bases; bases with no gene match: 3. Germline CDR1 SGHDT, CDR2 YYEEEE. The CDR3 length is 16 residues. CDR3 in amino acids: CASSPGTSGNTGELFF. The CDR3 DNA follows: TGTGCCAGCAGCCCGGGGACTAGCGGGAACACCGGGGAGCTGTTTTTT. The full variable domain, its missing parts supplied by reference TRBV5-6 and TRBJ2-2, is DAGVTQSPTHLIKTRGQQVTLRCSPKSGHDTVSWYQQALGQGPQFIFQYYEEEERQRGNFPDRFSGHQFPNYSSELNVNALLLGDSALYLCASSPGTSGNTGELFFGEGSRLTVL.

This sequence joins TRBV19 and TRBJ1-4; a weak D match, TRBD1 (5 bases). CDR1 is LNHDA, CDR2 SQIVND, per germline (reference sequence). Deletions cut 3 bases from V and 7 bases from J, with 12 bases between. The CDR3 loop spans 14 amino acids. The CDR3 loop is CASSMVAGGEKLFF. CDR3 sequence (DNA): TGTGCCAGTAGTATGGTGGCGGGGGGTGAAAAACTGTTTTTT.

The chain has TRBV11-3 and TRBJ1-3, with D perhaps TRBD1 (6 bases). The ends were cut back, 0 bases at V and 3 bases at J, with 12 bases in the middle. CDR1 and CDR2 (germline): SGHNT, YENEEA. The CDR3 has 16 residues. The CDR3 nucleotides read TGTGCCAGCAGCTTAGATCCTACAGGGCTTGGAAACACCATATATTTT. Its translation is CASSLDPTGLGNTIYF.

The chain couples TRBV5-6 to TRBJ1-5; 8 bases match TRBD1. The junction had 3 bases not matched to a gene; V was cut back by 0 bases and J by 1 base. Germline CDR1 is SGHDT and CDR2 is YYEEEE. The CDR3 contains 16 residues. The CDR3 is CASSLGTGWSNQPQHF. The DNA for the CDR3 is TGTGCCAGCAGCTTGGGGACAGGGTGGAGCAATCAGCCCCAGCATTTT.

The chain has TRBV6-2 or TRBV6-3 and TRBJ1-1, with 8 bases aligning to TRBD1. CDR3 length equals 15 residues. The V and J ends lost 5 bases and 1 base, in that order; junction bases with no gene match: 6. Germline V gene sequence: CDR1 MNHEY, CDR2 SVGEGT. The CDR3 loop is CASSTQGAGNTEAFF. CDR3 in DNA: TGTGCCAGCAGTACGCAGGGGGCAGGGAACACTGAAGCTTTCTTT.

The chain is built from TRBV4-1 and TRBJ1-4, with unresolved D. Germline CDR1 reads MGHRA; CDR2 reads YSYEKL. CDR3 length: 15 residues. With 2 bases removed from V and 4 bases from J, the gap between germline ends came to 11 bases. The CDR3 region is CASSQRQVNNEKLFF. The CDR3 bases are TGCGCCAGCAGCCAACGTCAAGTTAATAATGAAAAACTGTTTTTT.